This TCR beta chain was recovered during a study of shared T cell receptors in the human thymus. Germline CDR1 is MNHEY and CDR2 is SMNVEV (reference sequence). V gave up 5 bases and J gave up 5 bases, with 15 bases separating them. The CDR3 has 15 amino acids. In this sample, this clone turned up once. Some clones are missing from TCRdb's copy, which holds only in-frame ones; the method was immunoSEQ multiplex PCR. The repertoire holds hundreds of thousands of clones, with approximately 87% as singletons. The data were also submitted as part of a second study, on human thymus T cells.

Sequenced input: thymocytes. The chain joins TRBV27 to TRBJ2-2; D possibly corresponds to TRBD1 (5 bases). The origin of this receptor is a boy under two years old with a congenital heart defect. The CDR3 coding sequence is TGTGCCAGCAGTGGGCCGGTGGGGCGAACCGGGGAGCTGTTTTTT. Its translation: CASSGPVGRTGELFF.